This note documents a single T cell receptor beta chain sequence. These data come from a study of OX40 agonist ivuxolimab in advanced cancers. Systemic immunosuppression or autoimmune disease history was grounds to exclude patients. Using immunoSEQ multiplex PCR, the repertoire was profiled, and TCRdb retains in-frame clones only, with some absent. Found here are 70,000 to 80,000 clones, roughly 81% of them singletons; the top ten hold over 4%. CDR1 and CDR2 from the germline V gene are SNHLY and FYNNEI. V shed 4 bases and J 9 bases; nucleotides not matched to a gene: 9. This CDR3 has 14 residues. This receptor was taken from an adult with an advanced solid tumor such as melanoma, head and neck, liver or kidney cancer. Here the sequenced sample was CD4+ or CD8+ T cells sorted from blood, taken in a trial of the OX40 agonist ivuxolimab. V and J are TRBV2 and TRBJ2-4, with 7 bases identical to TRBD2. As DNA, the CDR3 is TGTGCCAGCAGTGGTTCAGGGAGGGAAGGCATTCAGTACTTC. Translated, it gives CASSGSGREGIQYF.